The subject of this entry is one T cell receptor beta chain. This entry comes from a study of blood T cell repertoires in COVID-19. In the study overall: The analysed material was cDNA or gDNA that came from T cells, B-cell-depleted T cells, or PBMCs.

Original analysis: Amplification from reference gene primers served as the basis for estimated nucleated cell counts. The protocol was immunoSEQ multiplex PCR, while the TCRdb copy is restricted to in-frame clones and leaves out a portion. D and trimming come from the DNA, and the V and J calls and clone size come from that table. The table has approximately 160,000 clones, around 80% seen once. CDR3 size: 17 residues. The V and J ends lost 2 bases and 8 bases, in that order; junction bases with no gene match: 12. Per germline, CDR1 LNHDA and CDR2 SQIVND (reference sequence). This TCR was sampled from a woman in her sixties or seventies with acute or convalescent COVID-19. What was sequenced was peripheral blood. V usage is TRBV19 and J usage is TRBJ1-6; 7 bases map to TRBD1. CDR3 sequence: CASSITQTGRSYSPLHF. For the CDR3, the DNA is TGTGCCAGTAGTATAACCCAGACAGGGAGAAGCTATTCACCCCTCCACTTT. Based on the CDR3 plus reference TRBV19 and TRBJ1-6, the full variable domain is DGGITQSPKYLFRKEGQNVTLSCEQNLNHDAMYWYRQDPGQGLRLIYYSQIVNDFQKGDIAEGYSVSREKKESFPLTVTSAQKNPTAFYLCASSITQTGRSYSPLHFGNGTRLTVT.